The next 31 T cell receptor beta chains were all read from a single sample in a study of blood T cell repertoires in COVID-19. TCRdb's table, derived via immunoSEQ multiplex PCR, lists solely in-frame clones and lacks some. The top ten clones hold roughly 1.3% of a sample with approximately 300,000 clones, about 83% of them seen once. Source material: peripheral blood. All receptors derive from a woman in her forties or fifties with acute or convalescent COVID-19.

V gene TRBV4-3 combines with J gene TRBJ2-3; D gene uncertain. The V gene lost 1 base and the J gene lost 4 bases, with 6 bases spanning the gap. Germline CDR1 reads LGHNA; CDR2 reads YSLEER. The CDR3 consists of 13 residues. CDR3 DNA: TGCGCCAGCAGCCAAGCAGGTGCAGATACGCAGTATTTT. Translating it yields CASSQAGADTQYF.

This chain uses TRBV5-5 with TRBJ1-1; D gene unclear. This CDR3 region has 15 residues. The ends were cut back, 0 bases at V and 0 bases at J, with 9 bases in the middle. Germline CDR1 SGHKS, CDR2 YYEKEE (reference sequence). Here the CDR3 reads CASSLDPGLNTEAFF. The CDR3 DNA follows: TGTGCCAGCAGCTTGGATCCAGGCCTGAACACTGAAGCTTTCTTT.

The V and J genes are TRBV29-1 and TRBJ1-1, with D tentatively TRBD1 (5 bases). The CDR3 covers 12 residues. The V end lost 3 bases, the J end lost 11 bases, and 16 bases lay between the germline ends. The germline V gene has CDR1 SQVTM and CDR2 ANQGSEA. DNA for the CDR3: TGCAGCGTTGAGTCTGGGGGGAATTTGGCTTTCTTT. Its protein product is CSVESGGNLAFF. Full variable domain (rest looked up from reference TRBV29-1 and TRBJ1-1): SAVISQKPSRDICQRGTSLTIQCQVDSQVTMMFWYRQQPGQSLTLIATANQGSEATYESGFVIDKFPISRPNLTFSTLTVSNMSPEDSSIYLCSVESGGNLAFFGQGTRLTVV.

The chain couples TRBV20-1 to TRBJ2-7; 9 nucleotides line up with TRBD1. The CDR3 length is 16 residues. The germline V gene encodes CDR1 DFQATT and CDR2 SNEGSKA (reference sequence). Trimming cost V 3 bases and J 3 bases; bases outside gene matches: 12. This chain's CDR3 is CSASRDGTGRNYEQYF. The DNA of the CDR3 is TGCAGTGCTAGTAGGGACGGGACAGGGAGGAACTACGAGCAGTACTTC.

This clone appeared once. The rearrangement joins TRBV7-2 to TRBJ2-3; 8 bases match TRBD1. This CDR3 has 12 amino acids. The V and J ends lost 11 bases and 4 bases, in that order; junction bases with no gene match: 5. Per the germline V gene, CDR1 is SGHTA and CDR2 is FQGNSA. The chain's CDR3 is CAGQGASDTQYF. In nucleotides, the CDR3 is TGTGCCGGCCAGGGGGCATCAGATACGCAGTATTTT.

This sequence joins TRBV4-1 and TRBJ2-3, with D tentatively TRBD2 (5 bases). V was trimmed by 4 bases and J by 6 bases, leaving 8 bases between them. The CDR3 is 12 amino acids. Germline CDR1 MGHRA, CDR2 YSYEKL. This CDR3 is CASSPGGDTQYF. In DNA, the CDR3 is TGCGCCAGCAGCCCCGGCGGGGATACGCAGTATTTT.

This chain links TRBV7-9 with TRBJ1-5, with D possibly TRBD1 on 6 matching bases. V was trimmed by 8 bases and J by 11 bases, leaving 16 bases between them. CDR1 and CDR2 (germline): SEHNR, FQNEAQ (reference sequence). CDR3 size: 12 residues. CDR3 loop: CASSGDTDAQHF. For the CDR3, the DNA is TGTGCCAGCTCAGGGGACACCGATGCCCAGCATTTT.

CDR3 sequence (DNA): TGTGCCAGCAGCCTCGGACAGGGAAGATACACTGAAGCTTTCTTT. Translation gives CASSLGQGRYTEAFF. This sequence joins TRBV14 and TRBJ1-1, with 8 bases identical to TRBD1. The germline V gene encodes CDR1 SGHDN and CDR2 FVKESK. J gave up 3 bases and V 4 bases, and 7 bases lay outside the gene matches. The CDR3 totals 15 residues.

This clone was counted between two and nine times. The V gene is TRBV25-1, the J gene TRBJ2-2; D may be TRBD1 (5 bases). Germline V gene lookup returns CDR1 MGHDK and CDR2 SYGVNS. Trimming pared 1 base from V and 4 bases from J, leaving 13 bases between. The CDR3 covers 16 residues. CDR3 protein: CASSEWATGGTGELFF. CDR3 nucleotide sequence: TGTGCCAGCAGTGAATGGGCAACAGGTGGCACCGGGGAGCTGTTTTTT.

The rearrangement joins TRBV6-5 to TRBJ1-3; a weak D match, TRBD1 (5 bases). The CDR3 has 13 amino acids. The V end was cut by 5 bases, the J end by 3 bases, with 8 bases between. Looked up from germline, CDR1 is MNHEY and CDR2 is SVGAGI. CDR3 residues: CASSRGFGNTIYF. CDR3 in DNA: TGTGCCAGCAGTAGGGGTTTTGGAAACACCATATATTTT.

The gene calls are TRBV5-6 and TRBJ1-1; 7 nucleotides match TRBD1. Unmatched junction bases numbered 10, after V lost 0 bases and J lost 11 bases. This CDR3 spans 14 amino acids. The germline V gene has CDR1 SGHDT and CDR2 YYEEEE. The CDR3 region is CASSLGQGLLAAFF. CDR3 nucleotide sequence: TGTGCCAGCAGCTTGGGACAGGGTTTGCTAGCGGCTTTCTTT.

The chain joins TRBV6-5 to TRBJ2-2, with TRBD1 matching over 9 bases. This CDR3 contains 15 residues. The ends lost 4 bases at V and 6 bases at J; junction bases unmatched: 6. CDR1 and CDR2 from the germline V gene are MNHEY and SVGAGI. The CDR3 DNA follows: TGTGCCAGCAGTTCGGGACAGGGAGGTCCCGGGGAGCTGTTTTTT. This sequence encodes CASSSGQGGPGELFF.

V gene TRBV12-3 or TRBV12-4 combines with J gene TRBJ1-3; possibly TRBD1 for D (5 bases). The V end lost 6 bases, the J end lost 4 bases, and 7 bases lay between the germline ends. This CDR3 spans 12 amino acids. CDR3 region: CASRSGGNTIYF. The CDR3 nucleotides read TGTGCCAGCAGATCAGGGGGAAACACCATATATTTT.

The chain carries TRBV19 and TRBJ1-1, with TRBD1 matching 7 bases. After removal of 6 bases from V and 4 bases from J, the junction contained 5 bases not matched to a gene. Germline loops: CDR1 LNHDA, CDR2 SQIVND (reference sequence). This CDR3 comprises 13 residues. The CDR3 DNA reads TGTGCCAGTAGACGACAGGGCGGCACTGAAGCTTTCTTT. Translating it yields CASRRQGGTEAFF.

This clone was seen only a few times. Other DNA sequences within the sample encode an identical CDR3. The chain joins TRBV19 to TRBJ2-7; unclear D gene. The germline CDR1 and CDR2 sequences are LNHDA and SQIVND (reference sequence). The germline V and J ends were trimmed by 5 bases and 2 bases, with 7 bases remaining between them. This CDR3 comprises 12 residues. The CDR3 loop reads CASSANTYEQYF. CDR3 DNA sequence: TGTGCCAGTAGTGCAAACACCTACGAGCAGTACTTC.

About this clone: Without the conserved terminal phenylalanine or tryptophan, this CDR3 likely stems from a read error. The DNA is omitted, as the CDR3 cannot be located on it reliably, and the CDR3 follows TCRdb's listing. The rearrangement uses TRBV2 and TRBJ1-4; whether TRBD1, the table's D call, matches the DNA was not checked. CDR1 is SNHLY, CDR2 FYNNEI, per germline. The CDR3 is 12 residues long, counting both termini. This chain's CDR3 is CASSDPRKQGAI.

The chain combines TRBV7-2 with TRBJ2-6; weak D call: TRBD1 (6 bases). Trimming cost V 4 bases and J 0 bases, with 13 bases left between them. The CDR3 loop spans 17 amino acids. Germline-derived CDR1 and CDR2 are SGHTA and FQGNSA. Here the CDR3 reads CASSSQGRASGANVLTF. CDR3 DNA sequence: TGTGCCAGCAGCTCACAGGGAAGGGCCTCTGGGGCCAACGTCCTGACTTTC.

V gene TRBV9 combines with J gene TRBJ2-7, with 8 bases identical to TRBD1. In germline, CDR1 is SGDLS, CDR2 YYNGEE. The CDR3 runs 15 residues. V lost 3 bases to trimming and J lost 5 bases; unmatched junction nucleotides: 10. The CDR3 DNA follows: TGTGCCAGCAGCGCTGCCGGGACAGGAGGAAACGAGCAGTACTTC. Its translation is CASSAAGTGGNEQYF.

The V and J genes are TRBV7-6 and TRBJ2-5, with 7 bases that match TRBD1. The CDR3 runs to 14 residues. The germline V gene has CDR1 SGHVS and CDR2 FNYEAQ. The trim removed 4 bases at V and 1 base at J, leaving 3 bases unmatched. CDR3 sequence (DNA): TGTGCCAGCAGCTACAGGACAGGCCAAGAGACCCAGTACTTC. Translated, it gives CASSYRTGQETQYF.

This CDR3 is CASSLNRAMYNEQFF. CDR3 coding DNA: TGTGCCAGCAGCTTAAACAGGGCTATGTACAATGAGCAGTTCTTC. The chain links TRBV5-6 to TRBJ2-1; TRBD1 might be the D (6 bases). Trimming left V 2 bases short and J 4 bases short, with 13 bases between. The CDR3 has 15 amino acids. Germline lookup yields CDR1 SGHDT and CDR2 YYEEEE. The whole variable domain, remainder taken from reference TRBV5-6 and TRBJ2-1, is DAGVTQSPTHLIKTRGQQVTLRCSPKSGHDTVSWYQQALGQGPQFIFQYYEEEERQRGNFPDRFSGHQFPNYSSELNVNALLLGDSALYLCASSLNRAMYNEQFFGPGTRLTVL.

CDR3 sequence: CASTFTGGVTEAFF. CDR3 in DNA: TGTGCCAGTACTTTCACAGGTGGAGTCACTGAAGCTTTCTTT. The rearrangement joins TRBV19 to TRBJ1-1; the D gene is possibly TRBD1 (5 bases). Per the germline V gene, CDR1 is LNHDA and CDR2 is SQIVND (reference sequence). Between the trimmed V and J ends, which lost 7 bases and 4 bases, there was a span of 16 bases. The CDR3 totals 14 residues. The whole variable domain, remainder taken from reference TRBV19 and TRBJ1-1, is DGGITQSPKYLFRKEGQNVTLSCEQNLNHDAMYWYRQDPGQGLRLIYYSQIVNDFQKGDIAEGYSVSREKKESFPLTVTSAQKNPTAFYLCASTFTGGVTEAFFGQGTRLTVV.

The rearrangement joins TRBV5-4 to TRBJ2-1; weak D call: TRBD2 (6 bases). V dropped 2 bases and J dropped 1 base, with 10 bases sitting between them. The CDR3 spans 15 residues. The V gene's germline CDR1 is SGHNT and CDR2 YYREEE (reference sequence). The CDR3 loop reads CASSFTGTSYNEQFF. CDR3 nucleotide sequence: TGTGCCAGCAGCTTTACCGGGACTTCCTACAATGAGCAGTTCTTC.

V usage is TRBV7-2 and J usage is TRBJ1-3, with a possible D match to TRBD1 (6 bases). CDR1 is SGHTA and CDR2 is FQGNSA in the germline V gene. With 6 bases removed from V and 4 bases from J, the gap between germline ends came to 16 bases. The CDR3 loop spans 15 amino acids. This chain's CDR3 is CASRLDRYPGNTIYF. The CDR3 DNA is TGTGCCAGCAGACTCGACAGGTATCCCGGAAACACCATATATTTT.

V is TRBV11-3 and J is TRBJ2-3, with a weak D call TRBD2 (6 bases). The V gene's germline CDR1 is SGHNT and CDR2 YENEEA. The V end was cut by 5 bases, the J end by 4 bases, with 19 bases between. CDR3 length: 16 amino acids. The CDR3 nucleotides are TGTGCCAGCAGCCCCGGAGGGGTCGGCTCGGCAGATACGCAGTATTTT. This sequence encodes CASSPGGVGSADTQYF.

The chain combines TRBV10-2 with TRBJ2-7; TRBD2 might be the D (5 bases). Germline CDR1 WSHSY, CDR2 SAAADI. The CDR3 loop spans 12 amino acids. V was shortened by 3 bases and J by 7 bases, with 10 bases between the two germline ends. This CDR3 is CASSDEGWEQYF. DNA for the CDR3: TGCGCCAGCAGTGATGAGGGATGGGAGCAGTACTTC.

The rearrangement joins TRBV30 to TRBJ2-3, with unresolved D. Trimming pared 0 bases from V and 2 bases from J, leaving 12 bases between. The CDR3 spans 15 residues. Germline V gene sequence: CDR1 GTSNPN, CDR2 SVGIG (reference sequence). CDR3 loop: CAWSVLAANTDTQYF. CDR3 DNA sequence: TGTGCCTGGAGTGTACTGGCAGCGAACACAGATACGCAGTATTTT.

The chain links TRBV4-1 to TRBJ1-2; no definite D call. The CDR3 runs 17 residues. Trimming pared 7 bases from V and 0 bases from J, leaving 21 bases between. Germline CDR1 reads MGHRA; CDR2 reads YSYEKL. CDR3 residues: CASTLPGEPVPNYGYTF. CDR3 nucleotides: TGCGCCAGCACGCTCCCCGGGGAGCCTGTCCCTAACTATGGCTACACCTTC.

The V call is TRBV11-2, the J call TRBJ1-3; D not certain. From germline, CDR1 is SGHAT and CDR2 FQNNGV. V lost 3 bases, J lost 4 bases, and 13 bases lay in between. The length of the CDR3 is 15 residues. The CDR3 coding sequence is TGTGCCAGCAGCTTGCGGGCGGGTTACGGAAACACCATATATTTT. It specifies CASSLRAGYGNTIYF.

The genes are TRBV5-1 and TRBJ1-5; D is unclear. V was cut by 5 bases and J by 5 bases, with 11 bases left in between. The CDR3 totals 13 residues. Germline CDR1 is SGHRS and CDR2 is YFSETQ. CDR3 sequence reads: CASRPVPDQPQHF. Here the CDR3 DNA reads TGCGCCAGCAGACCCGTCCCAGATCAGCCCCAGCATTTT.

The J gene is TRBJ1-1, the V gene TRBV2; D is unresolved. Germline-derived CDR1 and CDR2 are SNHLY and FYNNEI. CDR3 length: 13 amino acids. V was trimmed by 10 bases and J by 2 bases, leaving 14 bases between them. CDR3: CATRWSSNTEAFF. Here the CDR3 DNA reads TGTGCCACCCGGTGGAGCTCAAACACTGAAGCTTTCTTT.

This sequence joins TRBV12-3 or TRBV12-4 and TRBJ1-1, with D unclear. This CDR3 is 13 amino acids long. The V end was cut by 6 bases, the J end by 2 bases, with 10 bases between. The CDR3 bases are TGTGCCAGCAGAGCGGACCTCAACACTGAAGCTTTCTTT. Translated: CASRADLNTEAFF.